What follows are 4 T cell receptor beta chains derived from one specimen sequenced in a study of blood T cell repertoires in COVID-19. The table came from immunoSEQ multiplex PCR; TCRdb's copy has only in-frame clones and leaves some out. The table has approximately 120,000 clones, about 88% seen once. Sequenced sample: peripheral blood. These receptors originate from a woman aged 80 or over with acute or convalescent COVID-19.

This CDR3 is CASSGGISNQPQHF. The CDR3 DNA follows: TGCGCCAGCAGTGGAGGGATCAGCAATCAGCCCCAGCATTTT. The V and J genes are TRBV4-3 and TRBJ1-5; no definite D call. CDR1 is LGHNA and CDR2 is YSLEER in the germline V gene. V was cut by 6 bases and J by 1 base, with 10 bases left in between. This CDR3 spans 14 amino acids.

The chain links TRBV4-1 to TRBJ1-4; D is unresolved. The V end lost 0 bases, the J end lost 5 bases, and 16 bases lay between the germline ends. The germline V gene encodes CDR1 MGHRA and CDR2 YSYEKL. This CDR3 comprises 17 residues. The CDR3 sequence: CASSQELVSRPNEKLFF. The CDR3 DNA reads as TGCGCCAGCAGCCAAGAATTGGTATCCAGGCCGAATGAAAAACTGTTTTTT.

V and J are TRBV29-1 and TRBJ2-7; TRBD1 matches 9 bases. The CDR3 loop spans 13 amino acids. V shed 6 bases and J 1 base; nucleotides not matched to a gene: 4. The germline V gene has CDR1 SQVTM and CDR2 ANQGSEA. This chain's CDR3 is CSVRQGGSYEQYF. DNA for the CDR3: TGCAGCGTCAGACAGGGGGGGTCCTACGAGCAGTACTTC.

The chain recombines TRBV7-3 with TRBJ2-3, with D unresolved. Germline values: CDR1 SGHTA, CDR2 FQGTGA. Trimming removed 4 bases from V and 0 bases from J, with 8 bases in between. CDR3 length: 14 amino acids. CDR3 sequence: CASSSDLSTDTQYF. The CDR3 DNA reads as TGTGCCAGCAGCTCCGACTTAAGCACAGATACGCAGTATTTT.